The 20 T cell receptor beta chains below all came from one sample that was sequenced in a study of beta chain features in type 1 diabetes. Study-wide points: Across all four CD4+ subsets, people with type 1 diabetes showed modestly shorter TCRB CDR3s.

What these receptors recognize is not known. Every bit of the isolated RNA underwent reverse transcription, so sequencing read expressed TCRB transcripts. TCRdb's table, derived via immunoSEQ multiplex PCR, lists solely in-frame clones and lacks some. In the table there are around 250,000 clones, more than 13% of which are singletons. The source material was naive CD4+ T cells from blood. The source is a man between 25 and 39 years old with type 1 diabetes.

This clone has more than one count but fewer than ten. The rearrangement links TRBV5-1 to TRBJ2-3; TRBD2 is a possible D gene (6 bases). From germline, CDR1 is SGHRS and CDR2 YFSETQ. The CDR3 is 15 residues long. Trimming removed 2 bases from V and 0 bases from J, with 10 bases in between. The CDR3 reads CASSFSGISTDTQYF. DNA of the CDR3: TGCGCCAGCAGCTTTAGCGGCATAAGCACAGATACGCAGTATTTT.

This clone was detected a few times. The rearrangement uses TRBV6-5 and TRBJ1-1, with a weak D call TRBD1 (6 bases). Germline loops: CDR1 MNHEY, CDR2 SVGAGI. V was shortened by 6 bases and J by 11 bases, with 16 bases between the two germline ends. The CDR3 contains 12 residues. The CDR3, as DNA: TGTGCCAGCAGCAATGAACAGGGTCAGGCTTTCTTT. Translated, it gives CASSNEQGQAFF.

The rearrangement links TRBV30 to TRBJ2-1; 9 positions agree with TRBD2. CDR1 and CDR2 from the germline V gene are GTSNPN and SVGIG (reference sequence). V dropped 1 base and J dropped 9; count of bases not matched to a gene: 10. This CDR3 region has 15 residues. The CDR3 spells CAWSGVAGEIGEQFF. The DNA for the CDR3 is TGTGCCTGGAGTGGGGTAGCGGGAGAAATCGGTGAGCAGTTCTTC.

The chain couples TRBV28 to TRBJ2-5; TRBD1 matches 10 bases. The length of the CDR3 is 16 residues. The J segment lost 5 bases and the V segment lost 3 bases, leaving 9 bases of the junction unmatched. Looked up from germline, CDR1 is MDHEN and CDR2 is SYDVKM. The CDR3 bases are TGTGCCAGCAGTTTCCGAGGACAGGGGGGGAGGGAGACCCAGTACTTC. As protein: CASSFRGQGGRETQYF.

The rearrangement uses TRBV25-1 and TRBJ2-7; TRBD2 aligns across 8 bases. After removal of 8 bases from V and 3 bases from J, the junction contained 15 bases not matched to a gene. The CDR3 is made up of 16 amino acids. CDR1 and CDR2 from the germline V gene are MGHDK and SYGVNS. The CDR3 sequence is CASGLGGRPTDYEQYF. The DNA for the CDR3 is TGTGCCAGCGGACTGGGCGGGAGGCCTACCGACTACGAGCAGTACTTC.

This clone was observed a few times. This rearrangement joins TRBV7-2 to TRBJ1-5; D is possibly TRBD1 (5 bases). The CDR3 contains 14 residues. Trimming removed 2 bases from V and 9 bases from J, with 14 bases in between. Germline CDR1 is SGHTA and CDR2 is FQGNSA. The CDR3 sequence is CASSLFTGPGPQHF. The DNA of the CDR3 is TGTGCCAGCAGCTTATTTACAGGCCCGGGGCCCCAGCATTTT.

This clone has a handful of counts. The chain recombines TRBV20-1 with TRBJ2-1; 15 bases align to TRBD2. CDR1 and CDR2 from the germline V gene are DFQATT and SNEGSKA (reference sequence). The CDR3 is made up of 11 amino acids. V gave up 6 bases and J gave up 15 bases; unmatched junction bases: 3. CDR3 region: CSAQGLAGGFF. In DNA, the CDR3 is TGCAGTGCACAGGGACTAGCGGGAGGGTTCTTC.

This clone has only a few counts. This chain links TRBV4-3 with TRBJ2-1; 15 bases map to TRBD2. There are 16 residues in the CDR3. V shed 4 bases, J shed 9 bases, and the junction held 7 bases outside the gene matches. The germline V gene encodes CDR1 LGHNA and CDR2 YSLEER. The CDR3 DNA follows: TGCGCCAGCAGCCCTGCAGGGACTAGCGGGAGGTTTGAGCAGTTCTTC. Its protein is CASSPAGTSGRFEQFF.

The chain employs TRBV5-6 and TRBJ2-7; D not resolved. Germline-derived CDR1 and CDR2 are SGHDT and YYEEEE. Trimming removed 2 bases at V and 3 bases at J, with 3 bases between. CDR3 size: 11 residues. CDR3 in amino acids: CASSFYYEQYF. DNA of the CDR3: TGTGCCAGCAGCTTTTACTACGAGCAGTACTTC.

This sequence joins TRBV7-2 and TRBJ2-7; perhaps TRBD2 as D (5 bases). Germline V lookup: CDR1 SGHTA, CDR2 FQGNSA. The CDR3 contains 15 residues. Trimming took 0 bases from V and 4 from J, leaving 13 bases between them. DNA of the CDR3: TGTGCCAGCAGCTTAGCGGACTTGGTCCTGTACGAGCAGTACTTC. It encodes CASSLADLVLYEQYF.

V gene TRBV7-9 combines with J gene TRBJ2-1; TRBD2 agrees at 10 bases. CDR3 length equals 16 residues. J was trimmed by 9 bases and V by 3 bases; bases with no gene match: 11. The germline V gene has CDR1 SEHNR and CDR2 FQNEAQ (reference sequence). The CDR3 loop is CASSFLLSSSGGEQFF. The CDR3 nucleotides are TGTGCCAGCAGCTTTTTATTATCATCTAGCGGGGGTGAGCAGTTCTTC.

This chain links TRBV28 with TRBJ2-5; D call uncertain. Trimming stripped 3 bases from V and 5 bases from J, with 7 bases between. The CDR3 has 12 amino acids. CDR1 MDHEN and CDR2 SYDVKM come from the germline V gene. The CDR3 nucleotides are TGTGCCAGCAGTTTCAATACTGAGACCCAGTACTTC. This encodes CASSFNTETQYF.

This rearrangement joins TRBV28 to TRBJ2-2; 11 nucleotides agree with TRBD2. Looked up from germline, CDR1 is MDHEN and CDR2 is SYDVKM. V gave up 5 bases and J gave up 6 bases; unmatched junction bases: 8. The CDR3 sequence is 16 residues long. The CDR3 loop reads CASSPPASGRSGELFF. The CDR3 DNA is TGTGCCAGCAGTCCCCCGGCTAGCGGGAGGTCCGGGGAGCTGTTTTTT. Using reference TRBV28 and TRBJ2-2 for the parts outside the CDR3, the full variable domain is DVKVTQSSRYLVKRTGEKVFLECVQDMDHENMFWYRQDPGLGLRLIYFSYDVKMKEKGDIPEGYSVSREKKERFSLILESASTNQTSMYLCASSPPASGRSGELFFGEGSRLTVL.

The chain has TRBV18 and TRBJ1-5; D might be TRBD1 (5 bases). Germline assignment: CDR1 KGHSH and CDR2 LQKENI. This CDR3 is built from 15 residues. Trimming removed 2 bases at V and 5 bases at J, with 13 bases between. In DNA form, the CDR3 reads TGTGCCAGCTCACCAACCGCCAGGGAGGATCAGCCCCAGCATTTT. It translates to CASSPTAREDQPQHF.

In its sample, this clone was seen a few times. The chain employs TRBV18 and TRBJ1-2; 8 nucleotides line up with TRBD1. CDR1 and CDR2 (germline): KGHSH, LQKENI. The CDR3 has 15 amino acids. J lost 1 base, V lost 5 bases, and 6 bases had no gene match. CDR3 sequence reads: CASSLQTGDNYGYTF. In nucleotides, the CDR3 is TGTGCCAGCTCATTACAGACAGGGGATAACTATGGCTACACCTTC.

This clone has a handful of counts. The chain employs TRBV10-3 and TRBJ2-7; D perhaps matches TRBD1 (6 bases). V was cut by 1 base and J by 5 bases, with 12 bases left in between. The CDR3 spans 14 residues. The V gene's germline CDR1 is ENHRY and CDR2 SYGVKD. CDR3 DNA: TGTGCCATCAGTGAGTGGCAGGGGAACCACGAGCAGTACTTC. Amino acids: CAISEWQGNHEQYF.

The chain uses TRBV30 and TRBJ2-3, with 11 bases identical to TRBD2. V lost 3 bases and J lost 7; bases outside the gene matches: 12. The CDR3 is 16 residues long. Germline V CDR1 and CDR2: GTSNPN, SVGIG (reference sequence). CDR3 nucleotide sequence: TGTGCCTGGAGCTCATCCCTAGCGGGAGGTCTGAATACGCAGTATTTT. Protein product: CAWSSSLAGGLNTQYF.

V usage is TRBV5-6 and J usage is TRBJ2-1; maybe TRBD2 (5 bases). The length of the CDR3 is 17 residues. Germline-derived CDR1 and CDR2 are SGHDT and YYEEEE. V was cut by 5 bases and J by 9 bases, with 27 bases left in between. CDR3 nucleotides: TGTGCCAGCAGGTTTAGGCCCGACCCGGCGACTAATTCTGAGCAGTTCTTC. Residues: CASRFRPDPATNSEQFF.

This clone was counted a few times. The genes are TRBV28 and TRBJ1-5; a weak D match, TRBD1 (5 bases). The CDR3 spans 13 residues. V was shortened by 6 bases and J by 5 bases, with 11 bases between the two germline ends. Germline assignment: CDR1 MDHEN and CDR2 SYDVKM. Here the CDR3 reads CASRRTFDQPQHF. CDR3 coding DNA: TGTGCCAGCAGACGGACATTCGATCAGCCCCAGCATTTT.

The chain joins TRBV11-2 to TRBJ2-3, with 7 positions matching TRBD2. V shed 1 base, J shed 0 bases, and the junction held 1 base outside the gene matches. The CDR3 has 15 amino acids. CDR1 SGHAT and CDR2 FQNNGV come from the germline V gene. CDR3 sequence: CASSLASGSTDTQYF. CDR3 coding DNA: TGTGCCAGCAGCTTAGCTAGCGGTAGCACAGATACGCAGTATTTT.